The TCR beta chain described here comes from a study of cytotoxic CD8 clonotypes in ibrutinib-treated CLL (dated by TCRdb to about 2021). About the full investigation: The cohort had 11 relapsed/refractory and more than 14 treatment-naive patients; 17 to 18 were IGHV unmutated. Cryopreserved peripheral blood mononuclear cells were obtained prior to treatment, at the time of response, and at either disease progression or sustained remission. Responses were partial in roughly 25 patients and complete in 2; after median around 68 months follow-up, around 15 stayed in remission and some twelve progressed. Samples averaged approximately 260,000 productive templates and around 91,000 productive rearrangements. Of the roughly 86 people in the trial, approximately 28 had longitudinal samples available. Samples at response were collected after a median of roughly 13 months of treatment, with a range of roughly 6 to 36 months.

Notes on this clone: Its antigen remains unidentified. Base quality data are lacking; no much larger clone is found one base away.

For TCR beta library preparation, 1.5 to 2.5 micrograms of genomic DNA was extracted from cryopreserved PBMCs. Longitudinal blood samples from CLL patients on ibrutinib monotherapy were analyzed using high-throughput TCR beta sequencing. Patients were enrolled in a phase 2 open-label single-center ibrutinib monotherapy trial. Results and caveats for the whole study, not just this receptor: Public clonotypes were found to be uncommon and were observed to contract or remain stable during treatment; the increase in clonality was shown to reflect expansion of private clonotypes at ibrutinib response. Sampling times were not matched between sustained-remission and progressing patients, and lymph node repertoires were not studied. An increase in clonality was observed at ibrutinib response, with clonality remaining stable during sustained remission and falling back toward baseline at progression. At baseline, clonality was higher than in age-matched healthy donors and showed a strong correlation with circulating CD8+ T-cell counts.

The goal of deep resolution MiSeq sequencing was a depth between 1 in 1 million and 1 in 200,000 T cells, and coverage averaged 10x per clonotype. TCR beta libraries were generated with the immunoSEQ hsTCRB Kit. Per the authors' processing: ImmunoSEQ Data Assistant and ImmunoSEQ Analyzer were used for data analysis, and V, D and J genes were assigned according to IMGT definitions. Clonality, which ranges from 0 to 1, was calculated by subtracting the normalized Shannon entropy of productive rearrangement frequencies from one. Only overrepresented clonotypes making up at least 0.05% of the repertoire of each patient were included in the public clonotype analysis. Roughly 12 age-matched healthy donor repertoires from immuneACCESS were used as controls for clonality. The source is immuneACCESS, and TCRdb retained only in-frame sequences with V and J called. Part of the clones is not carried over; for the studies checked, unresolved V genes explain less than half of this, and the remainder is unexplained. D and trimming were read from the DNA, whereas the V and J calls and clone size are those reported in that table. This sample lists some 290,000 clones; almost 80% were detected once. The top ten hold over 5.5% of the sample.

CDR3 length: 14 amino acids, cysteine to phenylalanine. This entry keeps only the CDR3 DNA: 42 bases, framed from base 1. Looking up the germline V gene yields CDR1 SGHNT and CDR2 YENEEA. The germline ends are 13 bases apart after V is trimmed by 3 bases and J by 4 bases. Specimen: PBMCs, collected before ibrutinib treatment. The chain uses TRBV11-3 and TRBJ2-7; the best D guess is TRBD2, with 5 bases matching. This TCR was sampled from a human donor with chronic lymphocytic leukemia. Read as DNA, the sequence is TGTGCCAGCAGCTTTTCGGGATTAAGTTACGAGCAGTACTTC. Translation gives CASSFSGLSYEQYF.